The next 4 T cell receptor beta chains were all read from a single sample in a study of early T cells in non-severe SARS-CoV-2 infection. Each CDR3 protein is one row after TCRdb ran MiXCR on the 5' RACE reads. In the table there are tens of thousands of distinct CDR3 sequences, roughly a tenth of which are singletons. The material sequenced was whole blood, taken at baseline. The receptor source for this set is an adult who was a healthcare worker with PCR-confirmed SARS-CoV-2 infection or an uninfected control (not recorded which).

This clonotype was detected a few times. V and J are TRBV5-1 and TRBJ1-1; no definite D call. The germline CDR1 and CDR2 sequences are SGHRS and YFSETQ. This CDR3 contains 14 residues. With 1 base removed from V and 3 bases from J, the gap between germline ends came to 10 bases. CDR3 protein: CASSLREPDTEAFF. In DNA form, the CDR3 reads TGCGCCAGCAGCTTGAGGGAACCGGACACTGAAGCTTTCTTT. Variable domain in full (rest from reference TRBV5-1 and TRBJ1-1): KAGVTQTPRYLIKTRGQQVTLSCSPISGHRSVSWYQQTPGQGLQFLFEYFSETQRNKGNFPGRFSGRQFSNSRSEMNVSTLELGDSALYLCASSLREPDTEAFFGQGTRLTVV.

This clonotype was counted only a few times. The chain carries TRBV7-3 and TRBJ1-3; 7 bases line up with TRBD1. The junction had 3 bases not matched to a gene; V was cut back by 4 bases and J by 3 bases. This CDR3 contains 14 residues. CDR1 and CDR2 from the germline V gene are SGHTA and FQGTGA. The CDR3 DNA reads TGTGCCAGCAGCTCTCAGGGGGTTGGAAACACCATATATTTT. This codes for CASSSQGVGNTIYF. The entire variable domain, with the rest obtained from reference TRBV7-3 and TRBJ1-3, is as follows: GAGVSQTPSNKVTEKGKYVELRCDPISGHTALYWYRQSLGQGPEFLIYFQGTGAADDSGLPNDRFFAVRPEGSVSTLKIQRTERGDSAVYLCASSSQGVGNTIYFGEGSWLTVV.

This clonotype was counted only a few times. The J gene is TRBJ1-2, the V gene TRBV10-3; TRBD1 aligns across 7 bases. V shed 3 bases and J 5 bases; nucleotides not matched to a gene: 6. Germline lookup yields CDR1 ENHRY and CDR2 SYGVKD. This CDR3 contains 14 residues. The CDR3 sequence: CAISETGARYGYTF. In DNA form, the CDR3 reads TGTGCCATCAGTGAAACAGGGGCCCGATATGGCTACACCTTC.

In its sample, this clonotype was seen a few times. The J gene is TRBJ1-2, the V gene TRBV7-2; no reliable D call. The germline V gene has CDR1 SGHTA and CDR2 FQGNSA. The CDR3 loop spans 13 amino acids. V lost 1 base, J lost 7 bases, and 10 bases lay in between. The CDR3 nucleotides read TGTGCCAGCAGCTTAGGGCCAGCGATTGGCTACACCTTC. It codes for CASSLGPAIGYTF.